Listed below are T cell receptor beta chains from one sample, sequenced in a study of T cells in Graves' hyperthyroidism and ophthalmopathy. Using its own MiXCR run on the multiplex PCR reads, TCRdb lists one record per CDR3 protein. This table has approximately 330,000 distinct CDR3 sequences, 15% to 20% appearing once. The sample was blood. All receptors come from a woman aged 45-59 years with Graves' hyperthyroidism. The CDR3 runs from the conserved cysteine through the conserved F or W. Fields, in order: D gene, V gene, clone size, J gene, CDR3 protein, CDR3 DNA. The D gene is left open where the match is weak. The size entry is marked missing in some rows and otherwise reads once, few, many or a size class.

d_gene: NA; v_gene: TRBV12-3/TRBV12-4; abundance: many; j_gene: TRBJ1-6; CDR3aa: CASSFSGWQINSPLHF; CDR3nt: TGTGCCAGCAGTTTCAGCGGGTGGCAGATTAATTCACCCCTCCACTTT
d_gene: NA; v_gene: TRBV7-2; abundance: many; j_gene: TRBJ1-2; CDR3aa: CASSSGVGYGYTF; CDR3nt: TGTGCCAGCAGCTCAGGGGTTGGCTATGGCTACACCTTC
d_gene: NA; v_gene: TRBV6-1; abundance: NA; j_gene: TRBJ2-7; CDR3aa: CASSNGGLGNEQYF; CDR3nt: TGTGCCAGCAGTAACGGGGGTTTGGGAAACGAGCAGTACTTC
d_gene: NA; v_gene: TRBV5-1; abundance: many; j_gene: TRBJ2-1; CDR3aa: CASSAGLGRTEQFF; CDR3nt: TGCGCCAGCAGCGCCGGGTTGGGGCGGACTGAGCAGTTCTTC
d_gene: TRBD2; v_gene: TRBV28; abundance: many; j_gene: TRBJ2-1; CDR3aa: CASRTFGLAGPAAGFNEQFF; CDR3nt: TGTGCCAGCAGAACATTCGGACTAGCGGGTCCTGCGGCTGGGTTCAATGAGCAGTTCTTC
d_gene: TRBD1; v_gene: TRBV5-6; abundance: many; j_gene: TRBJ2-7; CDR3aa: CASSGSPGQGADEQYF; CDR3nt: TGTGCCAGCAGCGGTAGTCCGGGACAGGGGGCTGACGAGCAGTACTTC
d_gene: TRBD2; v_gene: TRBV5-1; abundance: NA; j_gene: TRBJ2-5; CDR3aa: CASSAGLTTSGQETQYF; CDR3nt: TGCGCCAGCAGCGCGGGACTGACGACTAGCGGACAAGAGACCCAGTACTTC
d_gene: NA; v_gene: TRBV5-1; abundance: few; j_gene: TRBJ2-2; CDR3aa: CASSPGERYTGELFF; CDR3nt: TGCGCCAGCAGCCCGGGAGAAAGGTACACCGGGGAGCTGTTTTTT
d_gene: TRBD2; v_gene: TRBV12-3/TRBV12-4; abundance: many; j_gene: TRBJ2-1; CDR3aa: CASRGLAGWSYNEQFF; CDR3nt: TGTGCCAGCAGAGGCCTAGCGGGATGGTCCTACAATGAGCAGTTCTTC
d_gene: TRBD1; v_gene: TRBV10-3; abundance: few; j_gene: TRBJ1-3; CDR3aa: CAISDPRDRAGNTIYF; CDR3nt: TGTGCCATCAGTGACCCGAGGGACAGGGCTGGAAACACCATATATTTT
d_gene: NA; v_gene: TRBV20-1; abundance: NA; j_gene: TRBJ2-7; CDR3aa: CSARDLVSWGHDEQYF; CDR3nt: TGCAGTGCTAGAGACCTCGTGTCTTGGGGGCACGACGAGCAGTACTTC
d_gene: NA; v_gene: TRBV3-1; abundance: many; j_gene: TRBJ2-3; CDR3aa: CASSQKSTDTQYF; CDR3nt: TGTGCCAGCAGCCAGAAGTCCACAGATACGCAGTATTTT
d_gene: NA; v_gene: TRBV20-1; abundance: many; j_gene: TRBJ2-3; CDR3aa: CSASAKDTQYF; CDR3nt: TGCAGTGCTTCAGCCAAAGATACGCAGTATTTT
d_gene: NA; v_gene: TRBV15; abundance: few; j_gene: TRBJ2-5; CDR3aa: CATSRASRQRRETQYF; CDR3nt: TGTGCCACCAGCAGAGCCTCACGACAGCGCCGGGAGACCCAGTACTTC
d_gene: NA; v_gene: TRBV7-8; abundance: many; j_gene: TRBJ1-1; CDR3aa: CASSLGLGNTEAFF; CDR3nt: TGTGCCAGCAGCTTAGGGTTAGGGAACACTGAAGCTTTCTTT
d_gene: TRBD1; v_gene: TRBV19; abundance: NA; j_gene: TRBJ1-2; CDR3aa: CASMLRTGGGYTF; CDR3nt: TGTGCCAGTATGCTCCGGACAGGGGGAGGCTACACCTTC
d_gene: TRBD2; v_gene: TRBV13; abundance: many; j_gene: TRBJ2-7; CDR3aa: CASSLSSGRSREQYF; CDR3nt: TGTGCCAGCAGCCTCTCCTCCGGGAGGAGTCGGGAGCAGTACTTC
d_gene: NA; v_gene: TRBV10-1; abundance: few; j_gene: TRBJ1-5; CDR3aa: CASSGPQTDSNQPQHF; CDR3nt: TGCGCCAGCAGTGGGCCCCAGACGGATAGCAATCAGCCCCAGCATTTT
d_gene: TRBD1; v_gene: TRBV6-1; abundance: NA; j_gene: TRBJ1-2; CDR3aa: CASSESVRTGGGYYTF; CDR3nt: TGTGCCAGCAGTGAAAGTGTTAGGACAGGGGGCGGATATTACACCTTC
d_gene: TRBD2; v_gene: TRBV11-2; abundance: many; j_gene: TRBJ2-1; CDR3aa: CASSLAGGLNEQFF; CDR3nt: TGTGCCAGCAGTCTAGCGGGAGGTTTAAATGAGCAGTTCTTC
d_gene: NA; v_gene: TRBV9; abundance: NA; j_gene: TRBJ1-1; CDR3aa: CASALQQTGTEAFF; CDR3nt: TGTGCCAGCGCCCTGCAGCAGACGGGCACTGAAGCTTTCTTT
d_gene: NA; v_gene: TRBV11-2; abundance: many; j_gene: TRBJ2-7; CDR3aa: CASSSGPLSSYEQYF; CDR3nt: TGTGCCAGCAGCTCGGGACCGTTGAGCTCCTACGAGCAGTACTTC
d_gene: TRBD1; v_gene: TRBV19; abundance: few; j_gene: TRBJ2-5; CDR3aa: CASSMGQGAETQYF; CDR3nt: TGTGCCAGTAGTATGGGTCAGGGGGCGGAGACCCAGTACTTC
d_gene: TRBD2; v_gene: TRBV6-1; abundance: NA; j_gene: TRBJ2-7; CDR3aa: CASSEGMGGEPYEQYF; CDR3nt: TGTGCCAGCAGTGAAGGAATGGGAGGGGAGCCCTACGAGCAGTACTTC
d_gene: NA; v_gene: TRBV18; abundance: NA; j_gene: TRBJ1-1; CDR3aa: CASSRAGGGNTEAFF; CDR3nt: TGTGCCAGCTCACGGGCTGGGGGCGGGAACACTGAAGCTTTCTTT
d_gene: TRBD1; v_gene: TRBV5-1; abundance: many; j_gene: TRBJ2-3; CDR3aa: CASSLDNRGSTDTQYF; CDR3nt: TGCGCCAGCAGCTTGGACAACAGGGGCAGCACAGATACGCAGTATTTT
d_gene: NA; v_gene: TRBV27; abundance: few; j_gene: TRBJ1-5; CDR3aa: CASSLFPKQPQHF; CDR3nt: TGTGCCAGCAGTTTATTCCCTAAGCAGCCCCAGCATTTT
d_gene: TRBD2; v_gene: TRBV12-3/TRBV12-4; abundance: many; j_gene: TRBJ2-1; CDR3aa: CASTPWGGRDEQFF; CDR3nt: TGTGCCAGCACCCCGTGGGGGGGAAGGGATGAGCAGTTCTTC